The sequence of this T cell receptor beta chain was determined in a study of T-cell memory formation after mild COVID-19 (dated by TCRdb to about 2021). General notes on the study: Most TCR sequence clusters were specific to one of the two donors. Longitudinal TCRalpha and TCRbeta repertoire sequencing tracked T-cell clones expanding and contracting after mild COVID-19 in a couple of donors. The cohort was made up of two young adult volunteers, one female and one male, who were previously healthy.

Its CDR3 holds 15 amino acids, cysteine through phenylalanine. CDR3 DNA only is kept here, 45 bases in frame from base 1. Trimming at the junction amounts to 4 bases on V and 1 base on J, and the germline ends lie 12 bases apart. The germline V gene gives CDR1 as KGHDR and CDR2 as SFDVKD. Sequenced using an Illumina NovaSeq 6000. cDNA libraries for TCRalpha and TCRbeta were prepared by 5'RACE using constant-segment primers, with sample barcodes and unique molecular identifiers added. Trizol reagent was used to extract RNA from every sample. Amplification of the libraries took two PCR steps, and the second step added a second sample barcode plus Illumina TruSeq adapters. The libraries were sequenced on an Illumina NovaSeq using 2 x 150 bp paired-end reads. The paper's data handling went like this. With migec v1.2.7, reads were demultiplexed and then collapsed into UMI-guided consensus sequences. Using mixcr v2.1.11, UMI consensuses were aligned to TRA and TRB V and J templates and then assembled into clonotypes. A clonotype was counted as expanded or contracted only when both edgeR and NoisET called the clonotype significant, with the noise models trained on biological replicates. edgeR calls used a false discovery rate-adjusted p below 0.01 and a log2 fold-change threshold of 1. As an exploratory analysis of dynamics, PCA with hierarchical clustering was applied to max-normalized trajectories of the 1000 most abundant clonotypes. Separately sequenced CD4+ and CD8+ repertoires were used to assign the CD4 or CD8 phenotype of responding clones. Starting from the raw public reads, TCRdb applied fastp trimming at Q25, assembled clones with MiXCR and retained in-frame beta chains. Each entry is one CDR3 protein sequence, shown with its most common DNA and genes. V and J calls and clone size were set by TCRdb, not the authors. The sample table holds around 400,000 distinct CDR3 sequences, of which less than 25% were seen once. The top ten constitute roughly 9.7% of the sample.

Turning to this clonotype: It has no known antigen specificity. It has no much larger one-base neighbor in the sample; base qualities were not kept.

The investigation overall reported the following: Contracting CD4+ clones appeared mostly in the CM and EM memory subsets, whereas CD8+ clones were enriched in EMRA. SARS-CoV-2 specificity of the second-wave clones peaking on day 37 was not confirmed. The detection of some responding clones in pre-infection memory suggests that pre-existing cross-reactive memory T cells joined the SARS-CoV-2 response. Only a couple of mild cases were covered by the study, and larger cohorts that include severe cases with pre-infection samples were considered necessary. Balanced CD4/CD8 phenotypes were observed for clones contracting from day 15 to 85, whereas a bias towards CD4+ was observed for a second wave of clones expanding from day 15 to 37.

Ficoll-Paque density gradient centrifugation was used to isolate PBMCs. This sequence uses TRBV24-1 and TRBJ1-1, with TRBD1 perhaps the D gene, on 6 matching bases. This receptor was obtained from an adult woman who had mild COVID-19 (a few samples of this study predate the infection). The sample titles of this study are shuffled in the database, so cell type and time point are left out; the donor was told from shared clones. The sequenced sample was PBMCs or a T cell subset sorted from them (not recorded which). The CDR3 in this case is CATSDRKQGNTEAFF. The nucleotides read TGTGCCACCAGTGACCGCAAACAGGGGAACACTGAAGCTTTCTTT.